The 21 T cell receptor beta chains listed next were all sequenced from one sample in a study of radiotherapy plus CTLA-4 blockade in lung cancer. TCRdb's copy holds only in-frame clones and misses some; the assay was immunoSEQ multiplex PCR. This sample has about 81,000 clones; roughly 70% occur once, and the top ten carry over 12%. This specimen consisted of peripheral blood, obtained from a patient treated with radiotherapy plus ipilimumab. Source of these receptors: a human donor with non-small cell lung cancer that progressed on radiotherapy plus ipilimumab.

The rearrangement links TRBV28 to TRBJ1-5; 9 bases match TRBD1. V trimming: 3 bases; J trimming: 7 bases; junction bases outside the gene matches: 4. CDR1 and CDR2 (germline): MDHEN, SYDVKM. This CDR3 is 14 amino acids long. The CDR3 region is CASSFDRGSQPQHF. For the CDR3, the DNA is TGTGCCAGCAGTTTCGACAGGGGGAGCCAGCCCCAGCATTTT.

The chain recombines TRBV7-9 with TRBJ1-3, with a possible D match to TRBD1 (5 bases). The germline V gene encodes CDR1 SEHNR and CDR2 FQNEAQ (reference sequence). The CDR3 covers 12 residues. Trimming took off 10 bases at V and 6 bases at J, with 13 bases between the two ends. CDR3 nucleotides: TGTGCCACCCGCTTAGGGGAAAACACCATATATTTT. Protein product: CATRLGENTIYF. Looking up the rest from reference TRBV7-9 and TRBJ1-3 gives the full variable domain: DTGVSQNPRHKITKRGQNVTFRCDPISEHNRLYWYRQTLGQGPEFLTYFQNEAQLEKSRLLSDRFSAERPKGSFSTLEIQRTEQGDSAMYLCATRLGENTIYFGEGSWLTVV.

This sequence joins TRBV5-6 and TRBJ2-1; D perhaps matches TRBD2 (5 bases). This CDR3 contains 17 residues. CDR1 is SGHDT, CDR2 YYEEEE, per germline. Trimming took 0 bases from V and 0 from J, leaving 13 bases between them. The CDR3, as DNA: TGTGCCAGCAGCTTGGATGGACTCGCCCCCTCCTACAATGAGCAGTTCTTC. Its protein product is CASSLDGLAPSYNEQFF.

The V call is TRBV7-9, the J call TRBJ2-6; 11 nucleotides match TRBD1. V lost 3 bases and J lost 3; bases outside the gene matches: 7. CDR3 size: 18 residues. Looked up from germline, CDR1 is SEHNR and CDR2 is FQNEAQ (reference sequence). The CDR3 sequence: CASSFWTGGAFGANVLTF. CDR3 DNA sequence: TGTGCCAGCAGCTTCTGGACAGGGGGCGCTTTTGGGGCCAACGTCCTGACTTTC.

This chain links TRBV15 with TRBJ2-2; possible D gene TRBD1, 6 bases. Germline loops: CDR1 LNHNV, CDR2 YYDKDF (reference sequence). CDR3 size: 14 residues. The germline V and J ends were trimmed by 3 bases and 6 bases, with 11 bases remaining between them. The CDR3 spells CATSRLQGPGELFF. CDR3 sequence (DNA): TGTGCCACCAGCAGGTTACAGGGACCCGGGGAGCTGTTTTTT.

The rearrangement uses TRBV5-6 and TRBJ1-4; a possible D gene is TRBD1 (6 bases). The germline V gene has CDR1 SGHDT and CDR2 YYEEEE. This CDR3 contains 16 residues. Trimming took 1 base from V and 5 from J, leaving 15 bases between them. DNA for the CDR3: TGTGCCAGCAGCTTGTCAGGGGACGGTCCCAATGAAAAACTGTTTTTT. Translating gives CASSLSGDGPNEKLFF.

J is TRBJ2-7 and V is TRBV7-2; TRBD2 aligns across 11 bases. Germline CDR1 SGHTA, CDR2 FQGNSA. CDR3 length: 16 residues. Germline trimming cut 2 bases from V and 3 bases from J; bases unmatched to any gene: 6. As DNA, the CDR3 is TGTGCCAGCAGCTTAACTAGCGGGGGAGCTTTCTACGAGCAGTACTTC. Translation gives CASSLTSGGAFYEQYF.

The rearrangement links TRBV19 to TRBJ2-7; 10 bases line up with TRBD2. Germline trimming cut 1 base from V and 1 base from J; bases unmatched to any gene: 4. The CDR3 consists of 16 residues. CDR1 is LNHDA, CDR2 SQIVND, per germline (reference sequence). CDR3 loop: CASSIALAGASYEQYF. CDR3 in DNA: TGTGCCAGTAGTATAGCCCTAGCGGGAGCATCCTACGAGCAGTACTTC. Full variable domain (missing parts from reference TRBV19 and TRBJ2-7): DGGITQSPKYLFRKEGQNVTLSCEQNLNHDAMYWYRQDPGQGLRLIYYSQIVNDFQKGDIAEGYSVSREKKESFPLTVTSAQKNPTAFYLCASSIALAGASYEQYFGPGTRLTVT.

CDR3 in DNA: TGTGCCAGCAGTTCTGGGGGGGGAGCTTTCTTT. Protein sequence: CASSSGGGAFF. The chain recombines TRBV28 with TRBJ1-1; a possible D gene is TRBD1 (5 bases). The CDR3 spans 11 residues. Germline values: CDR1 MDHEN, CDR2 SYDVKM. The V and J ends lost 4 bases and 10 bases respectively, with 10 bases between them.

This clone has a handful of counts. The chain recombines TRBV9 with TRBJ1-2; the D is unclear. Per germline, CDR1 SGDLS and CDR2 YYNGEE. V lost 0 bases and J 7 bases, leaving 10 bases between the germline ends. This CDR3 comprises 13 residues. CDR3 in amino acids: CASSVAEWGGYTF. The CDR3 bases are TGTGCCAGCAGCGTAGCTGAATGGGGTGGCTACACCTTC.

The chain links TRBV5-2 to TRBJ2-6. TRBV5-2 corresponds to a pseudogene. This CDR3 has 18 residues. The CDR3 DNA sequence: TGTGCCAGCAAACACACACGAGATACACAAAGTCGGGCCAACGTCCTGACTTTC. Protein sequence: CASKHTRDTQSRANVLTF.

On this clone: At one end, the junction sequence differs from germline, possibly due to a read error. The chain employs TRBV6-1 and TRBJ2-2; 9 bases fit TRBD1. The CDR3 runs 15 residues. Germline lookup yields CDR1 MNHNS and CDR2 SASEGT. The CDR3 nucleotides are TGTGCCAGCAGTGCACAGGGGGCGAATACCGGGGAGCTGTTTTTT. Protein: CASSAQGANTGELFF.

J is TRBJ2-7 and V is TRBV7-9, with D perhaps matching TRBD1 or TRBD2 (5 bases each). V was shortened by 5 bases and J by 3 bases, with 14 bases between the two germline ends. Germline CDR1 is SEHNR and CDR2 is FQNEAQ (reference sequence). There are 14 residues in the CDR3. DNA for the CDR3: TGTGCCAGCAGCATGGGGACCGCGGGCTACGAGCAGTACTTC. Its translation is CASSMGTAGYEQYF.

The V call is TRBV9, the J call TRBJ2-3, with 11 nucleotides matching TRBD1. The CDR3 extends over 17 amino acids. CDR1 is SGDLS, CDR2 YYNGEE, per germline. Unmatched junction bases numbered 12, after V lost 4 bases and J lost 5 bases. The CDR3 nucleotides are TGTGCCAGCAGCTCCCGGACAGGGGGCGAAGGGGGAGATACGCAGTATTTT. The encoded protein is CASSSRTGGEGGDTQYF.

This clone was recorded a few times. This chain links TRBV18 with TRBJ1-6; D is undetermined. The CDR3 sequence is 15 residues long. V lost 2 bases and J 7 bases, leaving 12 bases between the germline ends. CDR1 and CDR2 (germline): KGHSH, LQKENI. The CDR3 sequence: CASSPTAVRNSPLHF. In DNA form, the CDR3 reads TGTGCCAGCTCACCAACGGCTGTTCGGAATTCACCCCTCCACTTT.

This clone came up a few times. This chain links TRBV18 with TRBJ1-2; D is undetermined. Trimming removed 1 base at V and 0 bases at J, with 9 bases between. Germline-derived CDR1 and CDR2 are KGHSH and LQKENI. CDR3 length equals 15 residues. CDR3 sequence reads: CASSPQGWANYGYTF. The CDR3 coding sequence is TGTGCCAGCTCACCACAGGGATGGGCTAACTATGGCTACACCTTC.

The chain links TRBV9 to TRBJ2-7, with D possibly matching TRBD1 (5 bases). This CDR3 is 12 amino acids long. The germline V and J ends were trimmed by 4 bases and 4 bases, with 9 bases remaining between them. Germline loops: CDR1 SGDLS, CDR2 YYNGEE. CDR3 DNA: TGTGCCAGCAGCTCAGACAGTTACGAGCAGTACTTC. Its translation is CASSSDSYEQYF. Variable domain in full (rest from reference TRBV9 and TRBJ2-7): DSGVTQTPKHLITATGQRVTLRCSPRSGDLSVYWYQQSLDQGLQFLIQYYNGEERAKGNILERFSAQQFPDLHSELNLSSLELGDSALYFCASSSDSYEQYFGPGTRLTVT.

In DNA, the CDR3 is TGTGCCAGCAGCTTAACGGCAGGGGGCATGAACACTGAAGCTTTCTTT. Protein product: CASSLTAGGMNTEAFF. The V call is TRBV7-3, the J call TRBJ1-1, with 8 bases that match TRBD1. CDR1 is SGHTA, CDR2 FQGTGA, per germline. The junction had 3 bases not matched to a gene; V was cut back by 0 bases and J by 0 bases. The CDR3 runs to 16 residues.

This sequence joins TRBV7-9 and TRBJ2-7; tentatively, D is TRBD2 (5 bases). This CDR3 comprises 16 residues. The V end lost 5 bases, the J end lost 4 bases, and 21 bases lay between the germline ends. The germline V gene encodes CDR1 SEHNR and CDR2 FQNEAQ (reference sequence). For the CDR3, the DNA is TGTGCCAGCAGCCCACTATCAGGAGGCATAGGATACGAGCAGTACTTC. It encodes CASSPLSGGIGYEQYF.

This chain connects TRBV11-2 to TRBJ2-1, with 9 bases fitting TRBD2. Trimming took 0 bases from V and 7 from J; bases not matched to a gene: 4. The CDR3 extends over 15 amino acids. Germline values: CDR1 SGHAT, CDR2 FQNNGV. The chain's CDR3 is CASSLDSGLANEQFF. The CDR3 DNA is TGTGCCAGCAGCTTAGATTCGGGACTAGCTAATGAGCAGTTCTTC.

The V and J genes are TRBV2 and TRBJ2-1; 10 bases are shared with TRBD2. The J segment lost 3 bases and the V segment lost 5 bases, leaving 16 bases of the junction unmatched. The CDR3 runs to 19 residues. CDR1 SNHLY and CDR2 FYNNEI come from the germline V gene. This CDR3 is CASSHHKLLAGFIYNEQFF. CDR3 nucleotide sequence: TGTGCCAGCAGTCACCACAAATTACTAGCGGGATTTATCTACAATGAGCAGTTCTTC.